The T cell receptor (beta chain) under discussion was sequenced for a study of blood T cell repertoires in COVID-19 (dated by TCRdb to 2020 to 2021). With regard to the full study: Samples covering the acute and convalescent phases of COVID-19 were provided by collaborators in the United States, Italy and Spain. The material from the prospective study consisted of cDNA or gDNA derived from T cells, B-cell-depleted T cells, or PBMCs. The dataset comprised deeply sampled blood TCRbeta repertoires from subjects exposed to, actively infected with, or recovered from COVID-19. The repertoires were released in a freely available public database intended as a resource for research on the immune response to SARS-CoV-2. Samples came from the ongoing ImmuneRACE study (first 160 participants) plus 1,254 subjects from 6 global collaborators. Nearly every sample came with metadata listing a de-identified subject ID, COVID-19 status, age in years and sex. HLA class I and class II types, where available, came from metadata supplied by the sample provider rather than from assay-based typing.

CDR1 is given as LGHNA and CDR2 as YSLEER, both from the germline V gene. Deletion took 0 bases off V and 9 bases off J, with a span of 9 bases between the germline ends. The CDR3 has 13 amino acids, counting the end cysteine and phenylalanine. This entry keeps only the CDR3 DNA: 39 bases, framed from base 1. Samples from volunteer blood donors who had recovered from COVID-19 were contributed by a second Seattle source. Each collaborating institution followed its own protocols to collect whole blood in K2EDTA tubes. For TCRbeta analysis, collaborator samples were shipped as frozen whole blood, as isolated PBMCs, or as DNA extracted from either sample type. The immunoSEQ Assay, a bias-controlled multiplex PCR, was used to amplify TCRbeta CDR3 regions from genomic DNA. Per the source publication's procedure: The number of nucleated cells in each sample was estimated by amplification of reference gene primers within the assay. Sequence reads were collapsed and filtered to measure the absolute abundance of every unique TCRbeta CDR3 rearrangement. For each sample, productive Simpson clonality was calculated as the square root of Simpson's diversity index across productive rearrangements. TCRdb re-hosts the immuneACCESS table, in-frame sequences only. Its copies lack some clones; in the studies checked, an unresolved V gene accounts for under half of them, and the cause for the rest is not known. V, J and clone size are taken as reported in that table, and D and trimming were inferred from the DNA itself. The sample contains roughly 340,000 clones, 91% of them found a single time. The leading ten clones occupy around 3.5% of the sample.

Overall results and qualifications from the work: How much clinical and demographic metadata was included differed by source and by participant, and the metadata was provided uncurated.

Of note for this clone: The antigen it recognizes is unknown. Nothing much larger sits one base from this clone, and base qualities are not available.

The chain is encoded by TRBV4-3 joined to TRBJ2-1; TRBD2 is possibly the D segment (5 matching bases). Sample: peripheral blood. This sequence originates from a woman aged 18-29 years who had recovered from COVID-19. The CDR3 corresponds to CASSQDSAGEQFF. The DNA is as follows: TGCGCCAGCAGCCAAGATTCGGCGGGTGAGCAGTTCTTC.